These 23 T cell receptor beta chains originate from one sample sequenced in a study of OX40 agonist ivuxolimab in advanced cancers. Sequencing used immunoSEQ multiplex PCR; TCRdb keeps in-frame clones, though not all of them. The data hold fewer than 120,000 clones, with about 92% observed a single time. The input for sequencing was CD4+ or CD8+ T cells sorted from blood, taken in a trial of the OX40 agonist ivuxolimab. These receptors originate from an adult with an advanced solid tumor such as melanoma, head and neck, liver or kidney cancer.

The V and J genes are TRBV9 and TRBJ2-1; D unresolved. Looked up from germline, CDR1 is SGDLS and CDR2 is YYNGEE. The CDR3 has 15 amino acids. Trimming stripped 4 bases from V and 2 bases from J, with 13 bases between. CDR3 DNA sequence: TGTGCCAGCAGCTCAGAAGGCACAACCTACAATGAGCAGTTCTTC. Translation: CASSSEGTTYNEQFF. Full variable domain (outside the CDR3, taken from reference TRBV9 and TRBJ2-1): DSGVTQTPKHLITATGQRVTLRCSPRSGDLSVYWYQQSLDQGLQFLIQYYNGEERAKGNILERFSAQQFPDLHSELNLSSLELGDSALYFCASSSEGTTYNEQFFGPGTRLTVL.

V and J are TRBV7-2 and TRBJ2-7; TRBD2 might be the D (5 bases). The ends were cut back, 2 bases at V and 1 base at J, with 18 bases in the middle. Per germline, CDR1 SGHTA and CDR2 FQGNSA. The CDR3 length is 17 residues. CDR3 region: CASSLNWRRSRSYEQYF. The CDR3 DNA sequence: TGTGCCAGCAGCTTAAACTGGAGGCGGTCACGATCCTACGAGCAGTACTTC.

V and J are TRBV7-3 and TRBJ1-1, with TRBD1 identical over 8 bases. The J segment lost 0 bases and the V segment lost 5 bases, leaving 2 bases of the junction unmatched. This CDR3 is built from 14 residues. Germline V CDR1 and CDR2: SGHTA, FQGTGA. The CDR3 sequence is CASSMGQVNTEAFF. CDR3 DNA: TGTGCCAGCAGCATGGGACAGGTGAACACTGAAGCTTTCTTT.

The chain carries TRBV11-3 and TRBJ2-1; 8 nucleotides match TRBD2. The V gene end was trimmed by 5 bases and the J gene end by 6 bases; junction bases not matched to a gene: 9. The germline CDR1 and CDR2 sequences are SGHNT and YENEEA. The CDR3 length is 15 residues. The CDR3 nucleotides are TGTGCCAGCAGCGGGGGAGAGCGGGGGTTCAATGAGCAGTTCTTC. Residues: CASSGGERGFNEQFF. Supplemented by reference TRBV11-3 and TRBJ2-1, the full variable domain reads EAGVVQSPRYKIIEKKQPVAFWCNPISGHNTLYWYLQNLGQGPELLIRYENEEAVDDSQLPKDRFSAERLKGVDSTLKIQPAELGDSAVYLCASSGGERGFNEQFFGPGTRLTVL.

This sequence joins TRBV6-6 and TRBJ1-5; D remains ambiguous. V lost 0 bases, J lost 2 bases, and 11 bases lay in between. The germline V gene encodes CDR1 MNHNY and CDR2 SVGAGI (reference sequence). This CDR3 is built from 16 residues. The CDR3: CASSYSAGIGNQPQHF. The CDR3 DNA follows: TGTGCCAGCAGTTACTCGGCCGGGATAGGCAATCAGCCCCAGCATTTT.

This chain connects TRBV5-1 to TRBJ2-2; the D gene is possibly TRBD1 (6 bases). This CDR3 spans 16 amino acids. Germline V gene data show CDR1 as SGHRS and CDR2 as YFSETQ. Trimming stripped 3 bases from V and 6 bases from J, with 18 bases between. Here the CDR3 reads CASSYFRDNSAGELFF. In DNA, the CDR3 is TGCGCCAGCAGCTACTTCCGGGACAATTCTGCCGGGGAGCTGTTTTTT.

The J gene is TRBJ2-1, the V gene TRBV29-1; a weak D match, TRBD2 (5 bases). CDR1 is SQVTM, CDR2 ANQGSEA, per germline. There are 16 residues in the CDR3. Trimming left V 0 bases short and J 1 base short, with 13 bases between. CDR3 nucleotide sequence: TGCAGCGTTGAAGAAGGAGGCGGACTTTCCTACAATGAGCAGTTCTTC. Protein: CSVEEGGGLSYNEQFF.

In this sample, this clone turned up a few times. The chain employs TRBV2 and TRBJ1-2; D ambiguous. V lost 0 bases, J lost 7 bases, and 15 bases lay in between. CDR1 and CDR2 from the germline V gene are SNHLY and FYNNEI. This CDR3 region has 15 residues. The CDR3 here is CASSEAEFTWGGYTF. CDR3 sequence (DNA): TGTGCCAGCAGTGAAGCGGAGTTTACATGGGGTGGCTACACCTTC.

The J gene is TRBJ2-7, the V gene TRBV15, with D hard to call. Trimming took 1 base from V and 4 from J, leaving 5 bases between them. There are 12 residues in the CDR3. CDR1 and CDR2 (germline): LNHNV, YYDKDF (reference sequence). CDR3 DNA sequence: TGTGCCACCAGCAGAGGAGCGTACGAGCAGTACTTC. This codes for CATSRGAYEQYF.

This clone was counted once. V is TRBV21-1 and J is TRBJ1-2. TRBV21-1 is listed as a pseudogene. This CDR3 comprises 12 residues. CDR3 protein: CASSTHRDGYTF. The CDR3 bases are TGTGCCAGCAGCACCCACCGGGATGGCTACACCTTC.

The chain carries TRBV18 and TRBJ2-7, with D possibly being TRBD1 (6 bases). Trimming left V 5 bases short and J 1 base short, with 18 bases between. Germline CDR1 reads KGHSH; CDR2 reads LQKENI. This CDR3 has 16 amino acids. CDR3 bases: TGTGCCAGCTCATCGCAGGGGTATAGTAGGTCCTACGAGCAGTACTTC. Translating gives CASSSQGYSRSYEQYF.

The chain combines TRBV7-9 with TRBJ2-1; the match to TRBD1 covers 8 bases. The trim removed 5 bases at V and 9 bases at J, leaving 9 bases unmatched. Germline V CDR1 and CDR2: SEHNR, FQNEAQ (reference sequence). The length of the CDR3 is 14 residues. The CDR3 loop reads CASSVGTGFGEQFF. The CDR3 nucleotides are TGTGCCAGCAGCGTGGGGACAGGTTTCGGTGAGCAGTTCTTC.

A remark on this clone: Other DNA sequences in the sample encode the same CDR3. The rearrangement joins TRBV2 to TRBJ1-5; D ambiguous. V was cut by 3 bases and J by 0 bases, with 15 bases left in between. This CDR3 has 17 residues. Germline loops: CDR1 SNHLY, CDR2 FYNNEI. The CDR3 sequence: CASSDRRGSYSNQPQHF. CDR3 DNA: TGTGCCAGCAGTGACCGCCGAGGGAGTTATAGCAATCAGCCCCAGCATTTT.

The CDR3, as DNA: TGTGCCAGTAGCCCCTTGGGACAGGGGGAGGATGGCTACACCTTC. This translates into CASSPLGQGEDGYTF. The chain combines TRBV19 with TRBJ1-2, with TRBD1 matching 11 bases. Germline-derived CDR1 and CDR2 are LNHDA and SQIVND (reference sequence). This CDR3 has 15 amino acids. Trimming cost V 6 bases and J 6 bases; bases outside gene matches: 9.

This chain joins TRBV6-5 and TRBJ1-1, with D possibly being TRBD1 (6 bases). Germline V gene sequence: CDR1 MNHEY, CDR2 SVGAGI. V was cut by 0 bases and J by 4 bases, with 9 bases left in between. This CDR3 contains 14 residues. CDR3 nucleotide sequence: TGTGCCAGCAGTTACTCGAGGGGGAGCACTGAAGCTTTCTTT. Its translation is CASSYSRGSTEAFF.

The chain has TRBV20-1 and TRBJ2-3; D not certain. Germline CDR1 reads DFQATT; CDR2 reads SNEGSKA (reference sequence). This CDR3 comprises 11 residues. The ends were cut back, 3 bases at V and 6 bases at J, with 7 bases in the middle. In nucleotides, the CDR3 is TGCAGTGCTAGGAACACGGATACGCAGTATTTT. Its protein is CSARNTDTQYF.

The chain uses TRBV7-9 and TRBJ2-7; D is uncertain. Trimming left V 1 base short and J 3 bases short, with 7 bases between. The CDR3 runs 13 residues. CDR1 is SEHNR, CDR2 FQNEAQ, per germline (reference sequence). The CDR3 bases are TGTGCCAGCAGCTTAGACTCGGACTACGAGCAGTACTTC. Its protein product is CASSLDSDYEQYF.

As DNA, the CDR3 is TGTGCCAGCAGTTCTGGGACGGAACAAGAGACCCAGTACTTC. Its translation is CASSSGTEQETQYF. V usage is TRBV27 and J usage is TRBJ2-5; the D gene could be TRBD1 or TRBD2 (5 bases each). The CDR3 is 14 amino acids. The V and J ends lost 4 bases and 2 bases respectively, with 11 bases between them. Germline V lookup: CDR1 MNHEY, CDR2 SMNVEV (reference sequence).

This chain connects TRBV13 to TRBJ2-5; unclear D gene. Germline V lookup: CDR1 PRHDT, CDR2 FYEKMQ (reference sequence). This CDR3 is 13 amino acids long. The ends were cut back, 6 bases at V and 3 bases at J, with 11 bases in the middle. CDR3 in amino acids: CASSRDKKETQYF. CDR3 nucleotides: TGTGCCAGCAGTCGAGACAAGAAAGAGACCCAGTACTTC.

The chain combines TRBV5-1 with TRBJ2-1, with 10 nucleotides matching TRBD2. Germline CDR1 is SGHRS and CDR2 is YFSETQ. There are 15 residues in the CDR3. After removal of 5 bases from V and 4 bases from J, the junction contained 6 bases not matched to a gene. CDR3 bases: TGCGCCAGCAGAGGACTAGCGGCAGTTTACAATGAGCAGTTCTTC. Its protein is CASRGLAAVYNEQFF.

The CDR3 DNA reads as TGTGCCAGCAGCAGGGAAAACTATGGCTACACCTTC. Translating it yields CASSRENYGYTF. V is TRBV7-2 and J is TRBJ1-2; D unclear. V shed 5 bases and J shed 2 bases, with 6 bases lying between them. CDR3 length: 12 residues. Germline V gene data show CDR1 as SGHTA and CDR2 as FQGNSA.

This sequence joins TRBV27 and TRBJ2-7; D may match TRBD1 or TRBD2 (5 bases each). The CDR3 is 17 amino acids. Looked up from germline, CDR1 is MNHEY and CDR2 is SMNVEV (reference sequence). Trimming took 5 bases from V and 1 from J, leaving 21 bases between them. CDR3 bases: TGTGCCAGCAGTCGCGACCTTACAGGCCGGGAATCCTACGAGCAGTACTTC. This gives the protein CASSRDLTGRESYEQYF.

The chain uses TRBV7-9 and TRBJ2-5; D unresolved. The J call may be incorrect, as the DNA end agrees better with TRBJ2-7. There are 13 residues in the CDR3. Germline values: CDR1 SEHNR, CDR2 FQNEAQ (reference sequence). This CDR3 is CASSRVSAYEQYF. CDR3 coding DNA: TGTGCCAGCAGCCGCGTTAGTGCCTACGAGCAGTACTTC.